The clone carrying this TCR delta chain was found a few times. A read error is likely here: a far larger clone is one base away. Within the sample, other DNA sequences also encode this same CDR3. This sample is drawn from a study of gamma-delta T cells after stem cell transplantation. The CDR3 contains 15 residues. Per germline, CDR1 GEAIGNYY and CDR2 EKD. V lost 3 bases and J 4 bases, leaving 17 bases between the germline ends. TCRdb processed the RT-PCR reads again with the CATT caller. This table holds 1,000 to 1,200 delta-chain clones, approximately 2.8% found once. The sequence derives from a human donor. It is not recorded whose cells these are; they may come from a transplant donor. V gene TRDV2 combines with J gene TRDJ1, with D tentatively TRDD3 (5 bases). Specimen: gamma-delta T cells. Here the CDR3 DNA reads TGTGCCTGTGACTCGCTGCGGGGAAGGGGCGATAAACTCATCTTT. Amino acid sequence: CACDSLRGRGDKLIF.